Listed here is a single T cell receptor (beta chain). Antigen specificity is unknown. The sample is drawn from a study of radiation and T cells in renal cell carcinoma. Whole-study context: Nephrectomy followed 15 Gy stereotactic body radiation by 4 weeks. The study, taken as a whole, reports: Without pretreatment biopsies, baseline tumor clonotype presence was undetermined. From baseline, blood top tumor clonotypes peaked at 2 weeks post-radiation.

Specified time point: blood 2 weeks post-SBRT. The treatment was: 15 Gy SBRT to primary tumor, nephrectomy 4 weeks later. This renal cell carcinoma was of the clear cell type. The V end lost 3 bases, the J end lost 5 bases, and 16 bases lay between the germline ends. CDR1 is MDHEN and CDR2 is SYDVKM in the germline V gene. This CDR3 region has 16 residues. Sequencing used immunoSEQ multiplex PCR; TCRdb keeps in-frame clones, though not all of them. This table has about 130,000 clones, 88% appearing once. The source is a woman aged 65 to 85 with renal cell carcinoma. The chain combines TRBV28 with TRBJ1-4; D is unresolved. Sample: blood, taken from a patient whose treatment included radiotherapy and nephrectomy. DNA for the CDR3: TGTGCCAGCAGTTTTAATGAGCATCAATGGAATGAAAAACTGTTTTTT. Protein product: CASSFNEHQWNEKLFF.